These 20 T cell receptor beta chains share one sample of origin, sequenced in a study of CD8+CD57+ T cells in acquired aplastic anemia. TCR beta VDJ combinations and CDR3 sequences were profiled from genomic DNA. Via MiXCR, TCRdb re-called the reads, giving one row per CDR3 protein. The table includes some 210,000 distinct CDR3 sequences, approximately 60% detected once. Sequencing was done on a sample of sorted CD4+, CD8+, or CD8+CD57+ T cells (not recorded which) from PBMCs. These receptors all stem from a human donor in good health.

This rearrangement joins TRBV2 to TRBJ2-5; 13 bases align to TRBD2. Germline lookup yields CDR1 SNHLY and CDR2 FYNNEI. V lost 7 bases to trimming and J lost 1 base; unmatched junction nucleotides: 3. The CDR3 covers 15 residues. This CDR3 is CASKTSGGVQETQYF. CDR3 bases: TGTGCCAGCAAAACTAGCGGGGGGGTCCAAGAGACCCAGTACTTC. Based on the CDR3 plus reference TRBV2 and TRBJ2-5, the full variable domain is EPEVTQTPSHQVTQMGQEVILRCVPISNHLYFYWYRQILGQKVEFLVSFYNNEISEKSEIFDDQFSVERPDGSNFTLKIRSTKLEDSAMYFCASKTSGGVQETQYFGPGTRLLVL.

This sequence joins TRBV7-9 and TRBJ2-7; 11 bases match TRBD1. Germline CDR1 is SEHNR and CDR2 is FQNEAQ (reference sequence). Unmatched junction bases numbered 7, after V lost 4 bases and J lost 5 bases. This CDR3 is 15 amino acids long. The CDR3 coding sequence is TGTGCCAGCAGCTATGGGACAGGGGGTCGGAACGAGCAGTACTTC. Translation: CASSYGTGGRNEQYF.

The V and J genes are TRBV7-2 and TRBJ1-6, with TRBD1 as a possible D gene (6 bases). Trimming pared 2 bases from V and 5 bases from J, leaving 13 bases between. The CDR3 runs to 16 residues. Per germline, CDR1 SGHTA and CDR2 FQGNSA. The CDR3 nucleotides are TGTGCCAGCAGCTTAAGGGGCGCAGGGGATAATTCACCCCTCCACTTT. Translation: CASSLRGAGDNSPLHF.

The chain links TRBV7-2 to TRBJ1-6; no clear D. The CDR3 contains 12 residues. The V gene lost 6 bases and the J gene lost 9 bases, with 9 bases spanning the gap. The germline CDR1 and CDR2 sequences are SGHTA and FQGNSA. CDR3 amino acids: CASSVTISPLHF. The CDR3 DNA reads TGTGCCAGCAGTGTGACAATTTCACCCCTCCACTTT.

The V and J genes are TRBV5-1 and TRBJ2-7, with 7 bases matching TRBD1. The V gene's germline CDR1 is SGHRS and CDR2 YFSETQ. CDR3 length equals 14 residues. Unmatched junction bases numbered 1, after V lost 0 bases and J lost 1 base. The CDR3, as DNA: TGCGCCAGCAGCTTGGAGGGGGCTTCCTACGAGCAGTACTTC. Residues: CASSLEGASYEQYF.

The rearrangement joins TRBV24-1 to TRBJ1-1; 9 bases map to TRBD1. Germline V gene sequence: CDR1 KGHDR, CDR2 SFDVKD. The CDR3 loop spans 14 amino acids. V shed 5 bases and J 7 bases; nucleotides not matched to a gene: 7. CDR3 bases: TGTGCCACCAGTGGGCTACAGGGGGCTGGTGAAGCTTTCTTT. It translates to CATSGLQGAGEAFF.

The genes are TRBV7-2 and TRBJ1-2, with no clear D. Germline CDR1 is SGHTA and CDR2 is FQGNSA. Trimming shortened V by 1 base and J by 7 bases, and 13 bases separated the two germline ends. The CDR3 is 14 amino acids. The CDR3 nucleotides are TGTGCCAGCAGCTTAGACCAGGCAGCCTGTGGCTACACCTTC. Its translation: CASSLDQAACGYTF.

The rearrangement links TRBV24-1 to TRBJ2-7, with 7 positions matching TRBD1. V lost 4 bases and J lost 4; bases outside the gene matches: 12. Per the germline V gene, CDR1 is KGHDR and CDR2 is SFDVKD. The CDR3 length is 16 residues. The CDR3 reads CATSDRTGGRFYEQYF. Written as DNA, the CDR3 is TGTGCCACCAGTGACAGGACAGGTGGCCGTTTTTACGAGCAGTACTTC.

The chain employs TRBV7-9 and TRBJ1-2; maybe TRBD1 (5 bases). This CDR3 is built from 16 residues. Trimming shortened V by 2 bases and J by 0 bases, and 13 bases separated the two germline ends. In germline, CDR1 is SEHNR, CDR2 FQNEAQ (reference sequence). CDR3 in DNA: TGTGCCAGCAGCTTACAGGGAAGCTTTTCTAACTATGGCTACACCTTC. Its translation: CASSLQGSFSNYGYTF.

The chain combines TRBV7-9 with TRBJ1-4; 7 positions agree with TRBD1. The germline CDR1 and CDR2 sequences are SEHNR and FQNEAQ (reference sequence). The junction had 7 bases not matched to a gene; V was cut back by 5 bases and J by 4 bases. The CDR3 contains 15 residues. In DNA form, the CDR3 reads TGTGCCAGCAGCAACCGACAGGGCCTTAATGAAAAACTGTTTTTT. Translating it yields CASSNRQGLNEKLFF. Full variable domain (missing parts from reference TRBV7-9 and TRBJ1-4): DTGVSQNPRHKITKRGQNVTFRCDPISEHNRLYWYRQTLGQGPEFLTYFQNEAQLEKSRLLSDRFSAERPKGSFSTLEIQRTEQGDSAMYLCASSNRQGLNEKLFFGSGTQLSVL.

The chain uses TRBV7-9 and TRBJ2-2, with a weak D call TRBD1 (5 bases). V lost 5 bases and J lost 6, with 16 bases in between. The germline CDR1 and CDR2 sequences are SEHNR and FQNEAQ (reference sequence). The CDR3 contains 15 residues. The CDR3 sequence: CASSPRSLGPGELFF. The CDR3, as DNA: TGTGCCAGCAGCCCTCGTTCTCTGGGGCCCGGGGAGCTGTTTTTT.

The rearrangement uses TRBV10-3 and TRBJ2-5; 8 bases line up with TRBD1. CDR3 length equals 14 residues. Losses at the gene ends were 6 bases for V and 1 base for J; bases not matched to a gene: 4. The germline CDR1 and CDR2 sequences are ENHRY and SYGVKD. As DNA, the CDR3 is TGTGCCATCAGAAGGGACAGGACCCAAGAGACCCAGTACTTC. Its translation is CAIRRDRTQETQYF.

This clonotype was found a few times. The CDR3 loop reads CASSPAGLMVGELFF. Written as DNA, the CDR3 is TGTGCCAGCTCACCCGCGGGACTCATGGTCGGGGAGCTGTTTTTT. J is TRBJ2-2 and V is TRBV18; D perhaps matches TRBD2 (6 bases). The CDR3 is 15 residues long. Trimming removed 3 bases from V and 7 bases from J, with 15 bases in between. The germline V gene encodes CDR1 KGHSH and CDR2 LQKENI.

This rearrangement joins TRBV9 to TRBJ2-5; 12 bases match TRBD2. CDR1 and CDR2 from the germline V gene are SGDLS and YYNGEE. V lost 4 bases to trimming and J lost 7 bases; unmatched junction nucleotides: 5. There are 14 residues in the CDR3. The CDR3 spells CASSPTSGSLTQYF. CDR3 sequence (DNA): TGTGCCAGCAGCCCGACTAGCGGGAGTCTGACCCAGTACTTC.

This clonotype was seen once. The rearrangement uses TRBV13 and TRBJ2-5; a weak D match, TRBD1 (6 bases). The CDR3 runs 12 residues. The germline V gene has CDR1 PRHDT and CDR2 FYEKMQ (reference sequence). V was trimmed by 5 bases and J by 5 bases, leaving 9 bases between them. CDR3 sequence: CASSHDRETQYF. The CDR3 DNA reads TGTGCCAGCAGCCATGACAGGGAGACCCAGTACTTC. The variable domain in full, completed from reference TRBV13 and TRBJ2-5, reads AAGVIQSPRHLIKEKRETATLKCYPIPRHDTVYWYQQGPGQDPQFLISFYEKMQSDKGSIPDRFSAQQFSDYHSELNMSSLELGDSALYFCASSHDRETQYFGPGTRLLVL.

The rearrangement links TRBV19 to TRBJ1-3, with TRBD1 as a possible D gene (6 bases). CDR3 length: 14 amino acids. Per germline, CDR1 LNHDA and CDR2 SQIVND (reference sequence). V shed 4 bases and J shed 2 bases, with 9 bases lying between them. The CDR3 loop is CASSTRGPGNTIYF. The DNA for the CDR3 is TGTGCCAGTAGTACCAGGGGCCCTGGAAACACCATATATTTT.

This chain joins TRBV7-6 and TRBJ2-5; 7 bases align to TRBD1. V was pared by 4 bases and J by 7 bases, with 6 bases of the junction left unmatched. Germline assignment: CDR1 SGHVS and CDR2 FNYEAQ. CDR3 length: 13 residues. The CDR3 DNA sequence: TGTGCCAGCAGCTCCTCGACAGGGTGGACCCAGTACTTC. It translates to CASSSSTGWTQYF.

The table lists this clonotype with many counts. The chain links TRBV7-9 to TRBJ2-1; tentatively, D is TRBD2 (5 bases). Germline V gene sequence: CDR1 SEHNR, CDR2 FQNEAQ (reference sequence). Trimming took off 5 bases at V and 0 bases at J, with 11 bases between the two ends. CDR3 length: 15 amino acids. CDR3 sequence (DNA): TGTGCCAGCAGCGGTGGAACTAGCTCCTACAATGAGCAGTTCTTC. Translation: CASSGGTSSYNEQFF.

This clonotype came up a few times. V and J are TRBV27 and TRBJ2-5, with TRBD2 matching 8 bases. The CDR3 extends over 17 amino acids. Germline assignment: CDR1 MNHEY and CDR2 SMNVEV (reference sequence). The V segment lost 5 bases and the J segment 5 bases; nucleotides outside the gene matches: 16. This CDR3 reads CASSPPESGSTSETQYF. CDR3 in DNA: TGTGCCAGCAGTCCCCCGGAAAGCGGGAGCACATCGGAGACCCAGTACTTC.

The chain is built from TRBV9 and TRBJ1-2, with 9 bases that match TRBD1. The V and J ends lost 3 bases and 6 bases, in that order; junction bases with no gene match: 0. The CDR3 is 12 residues long. Germline CDR1 SGDLS, CDR2 YYNGEE. This CDR3 is CASSGQGDGYTF. CDR3 DNA sequence: TGTGCCAGCAGCGGACAGGGGGATGGCTACACCTTC. The full variable domain, with the rest looked up from reference TRBV9 and TRBJ1-2, is DSGVTQTPKHLITATGQRVTLRCSPRSGDLSVYWYQQSLDQGLQFLIQYYNGEERAKGNILERFSAQQFPDLHSELNLSSLELGDSALYFCASSGQGDGYTFGSGTRLTVV.